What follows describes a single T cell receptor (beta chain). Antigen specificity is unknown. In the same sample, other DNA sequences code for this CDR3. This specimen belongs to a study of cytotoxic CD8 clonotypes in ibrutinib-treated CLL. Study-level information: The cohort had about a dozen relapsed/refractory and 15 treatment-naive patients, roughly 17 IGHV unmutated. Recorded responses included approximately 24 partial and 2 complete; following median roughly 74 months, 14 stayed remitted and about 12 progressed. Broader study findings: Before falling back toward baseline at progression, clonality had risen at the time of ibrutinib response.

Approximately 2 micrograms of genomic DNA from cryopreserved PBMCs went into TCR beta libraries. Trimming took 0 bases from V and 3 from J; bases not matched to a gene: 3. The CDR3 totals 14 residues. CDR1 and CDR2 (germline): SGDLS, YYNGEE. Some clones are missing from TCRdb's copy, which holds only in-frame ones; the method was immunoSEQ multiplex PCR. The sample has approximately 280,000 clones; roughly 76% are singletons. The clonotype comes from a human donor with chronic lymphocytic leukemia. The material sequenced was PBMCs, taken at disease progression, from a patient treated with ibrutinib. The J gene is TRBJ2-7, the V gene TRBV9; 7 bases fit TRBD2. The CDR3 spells CASSVASGDYEQYF. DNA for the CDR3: TGTGCCAGCAGCGTAGCTAGCGGAGACTACGAGCAGTACTTC.